Here is one T cell receptor beta chain with its context. Its antigen has not been determined. No per-base quality is available; no much larger clone lies one base away. From its cysteine to its phenylalanine, the CDR3 spans 17 amino acids. The CDR3 DNA has 51 bases and is translated from base 1. For CDR1 and CDR2, the germline V gene (reference sequence) lists GTSNPN and SVGIG. The data were taken from a study of shared clonotypes between healthy human individuals (dated by TCRdb to about 2020). Regarding the study in general: Three men and a couple of women, aged 18 to 49 years, made up the cohort. The study deeply sequenced blood TCR repertoires of about 5 healthy adults to estimate repertoire size and the extent of clonotype sharing between individuals. To increase sequencing depth and limit assay-specific biases, TCR repertoire library preparation and sequencing were carried out by different laboratories using diverse techniques. Leukapheresis yielded between about 0.9 and 8.9 billion PBMCs per donor. For each donor, three plates each were used for CD4 naive and CD4 memory, two plates were used for CD8 naive, and one plate was used for CD8 memory. The study at large found these results: Roughly 5.2% of naive CD4, approximately 3.7% of naive CD8, approximately 2.2% of memory CD4, and 0.4% of memory CD8 clonotypes were shared across several donors. Naive subsets generally had larger estimated clonotype richness than memory subsets did. Sampling was restricted to blood, and TCR repertoires in tissues likely differ from the TCR repertoires found in blood. Pairwise subsampling led to the expectation that sequencing depth would affect the degree of clonotype sharing among donors. The genetic and exposure-history diversity represented was limited by the small number of donors. Compared with non-shared clonotypes, clonotypes shared by all four sorted-subset donors had higher generation probabilities. Rarefaction of sorted-subset datasets indicated incomplete sequencing despite the large sequencing depth.

TCR CDR3 regions were amplified from genomic DNA by multiplex PCR using the deep immunoSEQ assay. Genomic DNA extracted from each cell subset was distributed evenly over all wells of several immunoSEQ 96-well plates, and each plate served as one replicate. Each replicate PCR for sorted subsets received around 0.2 ug genomic DNA, equal to about 30,000 T cell genomes. Purified libraries were quantified with a Qubit 3.0 fluorometer, sized on a Bioanalyzer 2100, and re-quantified with the KAPA Library Quantification kit. A separate single-read 150-cycle Illumina NextSeq 550 flow cell was used to sequence each immunoSEQ 96-well plate. The published analysis was carried out like this. Because only junctional sequences without quality scores were contained in the immunoSEQ output, filtering matching that applied to full-length reads could not be performed. Sequences were annotated with PyIR, a Python wrapper for IgBLAST v1.9, and V/J genes and CDR3 were assigned using IMGT germline references. Reads were filtered out if the reads had weak V/J assignments (E-value above 1e-6), no CDR3, stop codons, out-of-frame junctions, or ambiguous translated residues. A V3J clonotype was defined by an identical inferred V gene, J gene, and CDR3 amino acid sequence. Percentage overlap between repertoires was computed as shared unique clonotypes divided by the size of the smaller repertoire. RTK rarefaction, the Chao1 estimator, and Recon v2.1 estimates of unobserved clonotypes were used to assess repertoire richness. For all TCRbeta clonotypes obtained by the gDNA method from a few donors, generation probabilities were computed with OLGA. TCRdb retrieved this table from immuneACCESS and kept in-frame rearrangements only. Not all clones are present; in checked studies, unresolved V genes account for under half, and no reason is known for the remainder. That table is the source of V, J and clone size, and D and trimming were worked out from the DNA. The sample contains around 940,000 clones, approximately 80% of them found a single time. Approximately 1.5% of the sample lies in the top ten.

Healthy HIV-negative adults with no recently reported acute infections or vaccinations were included as donors. Every donor was a Caucasian adult residing in Nashville, Tennessee, USA. CD4+ T cells were enriched through magnetic negative selection, after which naive cells were positively selected on CD45RA and the remaining negative fraction served as the memory subset. Blood was collected by leukapheresis, and PBMCs were isolated by Ficoll-Histopaque density gradient centrifugation and then cryopreserved in liquid nitrogen vapor phase. Analytical flow cytometry was used to check the purity and quantity of each magnetically sorted T cell population. Each sorted fraction had its genomic DNA isolated and then quantified by UV absorbance on a Nanodrop 2000c.

The chain joins TRBV30 to TRBJ2-5; the D gene cannot be resolved reliably. Gene TRBJ2-7 matches the end of the DNA better, so the J call may be wrong. The sequence derives from a man between 18 and 35 years old in good health. Material for sequencing was memory CD4+ T cells sorted from blood. What the cell subset or site label conveys for this sample: CD45RA-negative fraction. The CDR3 in this case is CAWSLTPPSARRYEQYF. The base sequence is TGTGCCTGGAGCCTGACCCCTCCCTCTGCTCGTCGTTACGAGCAGTACTTC.